This T cell receptor (beta chain) was recorded in a study of T cell repertoires in cytomegalovirus infection. The wider study: TCR beta signatures that were public indicated CMV infection and matching HLA type.

From the reads, TCRdb called clonotypes with MiXCR, one entry per CDR3 protein. This sample has about 310,000 distinct CDR3 sequences, with 20% to 25% found just once. There are a few counts of this clonotype. Its antigen is still unknown. Notes on the study in general: CMV carriers with the relevant HLA were identified by cumulative public TCR beta family frequency. Clonotype analysis showed dominance of the ex vivo response by HLA-C-restricted CMV-specific TCR beta clonotypes.

Here the sequenced sample was cultured PBMCs, taken from culture after CMV antigen stimulation. This sequence originates from a human donor in good health (CMV status not recorded). Some clones in this sample may be carry-over from other donors' samples.

The CDR3 nucleotides are TGTGCCAGCAGCGGGGGGGGGTTGAGGTACAATGAGCAGTTCTTC. Translated, it gives CASSGGGLRYNEQFF. This sequence joins TRBV9 and TRBJ2-1; 7 bases match TRBD2. The CDR3 extends over 15 amino acids. With 3 bases clipped from V and 4 bases from J, the junction kept 7 bases outside the gene matches. CDR1 and CDR2 (germline): SGDLS, YYNGEE.